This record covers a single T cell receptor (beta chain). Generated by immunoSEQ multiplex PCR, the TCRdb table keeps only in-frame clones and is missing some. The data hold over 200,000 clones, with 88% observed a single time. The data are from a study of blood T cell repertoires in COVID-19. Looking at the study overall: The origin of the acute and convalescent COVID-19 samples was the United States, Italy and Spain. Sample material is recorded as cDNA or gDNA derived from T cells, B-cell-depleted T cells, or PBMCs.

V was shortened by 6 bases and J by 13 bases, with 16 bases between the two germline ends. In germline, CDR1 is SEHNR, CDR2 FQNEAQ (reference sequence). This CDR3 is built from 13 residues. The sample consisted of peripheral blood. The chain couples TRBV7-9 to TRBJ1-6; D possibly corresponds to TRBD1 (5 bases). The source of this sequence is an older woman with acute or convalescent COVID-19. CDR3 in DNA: TGTGCCAGCAGGGGCGGACACGAGGCCCCCCTCCACTTT. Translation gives CASRGGHEAPLHF.